A single sample gave rise to the 25 T cell receptor beta chains below, sequenced in a study of siplizumab effects on memory and regulatory T cells. Sequencing used immunoSEQ multiplex PCR; TCRdb keeps in-frame clones, though not all of them. This sample has around 100,000 clones, with approximately 91% found just once. Sequenced material: CD4+ T cells sorted from blood. These TCRs come from a human donor in good health.

The V call is TRBV10-3, the J call TRBJ1-2; 10 nucleotides line up with TRBD1. Germline V gives CDR1 ENHRY, CDR2 SYGVKD. The CDR3 totals 14 residues. The trim removed 9 bases at V and 4 bases at J, leaving 8 bases unmatched. CDR3 protein: CAINGQGGGYGYTF. CDR3 in DNA: TGTGCCATAAACGGACAGGGGGGTGGCTATGGCTACACCTTC.

The genes are TRBV6-5 and TRBJ1-1, with D perhaps TRBD1 (6 bases). This CDR3 region has 14 residues. Germline V gives CDR1 MNHEY, CDR2 SVGAGI. Trimming stripped 2 bases from V and 7 bases from J, with 14 bases between. This CDR3 is CASSYPGDSSEAFF. CDR3 nucleotides: TGTGCCAGCAGTTACCCAGGGGATTCGAGTGAAGCTTTCTTT.

The chain recombines TRBV7-2 with TRBJ1-1, with D perhaps matching TRBD1 (6 bases). V shed 3 bases and J shed 11 bases, with 16 bases lying between them. CDR3 length: 13 residues. Germline V gene sequence: CDR1 SGHTA, CDR2 FQGNSA. Written as DNA, the CDR3 is TGTGCCAGCAGCTTGTGGGGGGCGCCGGGGGCTTTCTTT. Its protein product is CASSLWGAPGAFF.

J is TRBJ1-2 and V is TRBV5-4; tentative D call: TRBD1 (6 bases). Germline assignment: CDR1 SGHNT and CDR2 YYREEE (reference sequence). The CDR3 runs to 13 residues. Trimming left V 9 bases short and J 4 bases short, with 16 bases between. CDR3 coding DNA: TGTGCCACCGCGGGGGCGTTATTCTATGGCTACACCTTC. Translated: CATAGALFYGYTF.

Only one count was recorded for this clone. This sequence joins TRBV19 and TRBJ2-5; the D call may be TRBD1 or TRBD2 (5 bases each). V dropped 1 base and J dropped 5 bases, with 14 bases sitting between them. CDR1 and CDR2 (germline): LNHDA, SQIVND (reference sequence). The CDR3 contains 15 residues. CDR3 amino acids: CASSIGGGRGETQYF. CDR3 nucleotides: TGTGCCAGTAGTATAGGTGGGGGAAGAGGGGAGACCCAGTACTTC.

V usage is TRBV20-1 and J usage is TRBJ1-2; D not certain. The germline V gene encodes CDR1 DFQATT and CDR2 SNEGSKA (reference sequence). The V end was cut by 6 bases, the J end by 4 bases, with 9 bases between. This CDR3 is 11 amino acids long. CDR3 sequence (DNA): TGCAGTGCGGTGCTGTTCTATGGCTACACCTTC. Its translation is CSAVLFYGYTF.

This chain connects TRBV11-2 to TRBJ2-4, with D unresolved. V gave up 0 bases and J gave up 5 bases, with 5 bases separating them. The germline V gene encodes CDR1 SGHAT and CDR2 FQNNGV. The CDR3 is 13 residues long. The CDR3 DNA follows: TGTGCCAGCAGCTTAGATCGCCAAAACATTCAGTACTTC. It codes for CASSLDRQNIQYF.

The genes are TRBV11-2 and TRBJ2-5; 9 positions match TRBD2. Looked up from germline, CDR1 is SGHAT and CDR2 is FQNNGV. The CDR3 is made up of 15 amino acids. Trimming cost V 6 bases and J 2 bases; bases outside gene matches: 7. CDR3 sequence (DNA): TGTGCCAGCAGGCGGGGGGGTGCCCCGCAAGAGACCCAGTACTTC. Translated: CASRRGGAPQETQYF.

The J gene is TRBJ2-7, the V gene TRBV7-9, with 7 nucleotides matching TRBD1. CDR1 and CDR2 (germline): SEHNR, FQNEAQ (reference sequence). The trim removed 5 bases at V and 5 bases at J, leaving 9 bases unmatched. This CDR3 comprises 14 residues. The CDR3 region has the DNA TGTGCCAGCAGCCTACAGGGGACGCCTAACGAGCAGTACTTC. Translated: CASSLQGTPNEQYF.

The CDR3, as DNA: TGTGCCACCAGGGTTTTGGGCTCTGGAAACACCATATATTTT. Protein: CATRVLGSGNTIYF. The chain recombines TRBV15 with TRBJ1-3, with unresolved D. Germline assignment: CDR1 LNHNV and CDR2 YYDKDF (reference sequence). Trimming shortened V by 6 bases and J by 0 bases, and 9 bases separated the two germline ends. This CDR3 is 14 amino acids long.

V usage is TRBV20-1 and J usage is TRBJ2-1; a weak D match, TRBD2 (6 bases). V lost 0 bases and J lost 10, with 7 bases in between. This CDR3 comprises 11 residues. CDR1 is DFQATT, CDR2 SNEGSKA, per germline (reference sequence). CDR3 loop: CSARELAEQFF. CDR3 nucleotide sequence: TGCAGTGCTAGAGAGCTAGCGGAGCAGTTCTTC.

The rearrangement uses TRBV2 and TRBJ2-5; the D gene could be TRBD1 or TRBD2 (5 bases each). V was pared by 1 base and J by 5 bases, with 14 bases between. This CDR3 is built from 15 residues. Germline V lookup: CDR1 SNHLY, CDR2 FYNNEI. CDR3 in amino acids: CASSEVGAPGETQYF. The DNA for the CDR3 is TGTGCCAGCAGTGAAGTAGGGGCTCCGGGGGAGACCCAGTACTTC.

This rearrangement joins TRBV7-3 to TRBJ2-5; 9 nucleotides agree with TRBD2. In germline, CDR1 is SGHTA, CDR2 FQGTGA. The CDR3 runs to 14 residues. V lost 4 bases, J lost 1 base, and 1 base stayed unmatched. In DNA, the CDR3 is TGTGCCAGCAGCTATAGCGGGGGCCAAGAGACCCAGTACTTC. Protein product: CASSYSGGQETQYF. The full variable domain, rest sourced from reference TRBV7-3 and TRBJ2-5, is GAGVSQTPSNKVTEKGKYVELRCDPISGHTALYWYRQSLGQGPEFLIYFQGTGAADDSGLPNDRFFAVRPEGSVSTLKIQRTERGDSAVYLCASSYSGGQETQYFGPGTRLLVL.

This chain joins TRBV21-1 and TRBJ1-2. TRBV21-1 is tagged as a pseudogene. The CDR3 spans 13 residues. Written as DNA, the CDR3 is TGTGCCAGCAGCAGGCGGGCTAACTATGGCTACACCTTC. Translated, it gives CASSRRANYGYTF.

V is TRBV18 and J is TRBJ2-2, with D perhaps assigned TRBD1 or TRBD2 (5 bases each). Germline V gene lookup returns CDR1 KGHSH and CDR2 LQKENI. With 4 bases removed from V and 0 bases from J, the gap between germline ends came to 12 bases. This CDR3 is 16 amino acids long. The CDR3 DNA is TGTGCCAGCTCACGGCTCGGGGCCCCGAACACCGGGGAGCTGTTTTTT. Protein: CASSRLGAPNTGELFF.

CDR3 loop: CASTDMDYEQYF. Written as DNA, the CDR3 is TGTGCCAGTACCGACATGGACTACGAGCAGTACTTC. The genes are TRBV19 and TRBJ2-7; D is uncertain. CDR1 is LNHDA, CDR2 SQIVND, per germline (reference sequence). V gave up 7 bases and J gave up 3 bases, with 10 bases separating them. This CDR3 is built from 12 residues.

The chain joins TRBV6-1 to TRBJ2-7, with D maybe TRBD2 (5 bases). Germline CDR1 is MNHNS and CDR2 is SASEGT. V dropped 6 bases and J dropped 3 bases, with 18 bases sitting between them. The CDR3 length is 15 residues. The CDR3 reads CASRSDSFTIYEQYF. In DNA form, the CDR3 reads TGTGCCAGCAGATCGGACTCATTCACGATCTACGAGCAGTACTTC.

The CDR3 is CASSIGINTEAFF. Here the CDR3 DNA reads TGTGCCAGCAGCATAGGAATTAACACTGAAGCTTTCTTT. The chain employs TRBV6-1 and TRBJ1-1; D remains unclear. Germline values: CDR1 MNHNS, CDR2 SASEGT. Trimming shortened V by 6 bases and J by 2 bases, and 10 bases separated the two germline ends. This CDR3 is 13 amino acids long.

The chain couples TRBV27 to TRBJ1-6, with D maybe TRBD1 (5 bases). This CDR3 has 15 residues. The germline V and J ends were trimmed by 3 bases and 5 bases, with 11 bases remaining between them. The germline gives CDR1 MNHEY, CDR2 SMNVEV (reference sequence). CDR3 sequence (DNA): TGTGCCAGCAGTTTCATCCAGGGAGATAATTCACCCCTCCACTTT. Translation gives CASSFIQGDNSPLHF.

V is TRBV10-3 and J is TRBJ1-2, with D maybe TRBD1 (5 bases). The CDR3 loop spans 15 amino acids. The ends were cut back, 2 bases at V and 1 base at J, with 11 bases in the middle. Per germline, CDR1 ENHRY and CDR2 SYGVKD. CDR3 region: CAISEVDNYNYGYTF. CDR3 DNA sequence: TGTGCCATCAGTGAGGTGGACAACTATAACTATGGCTACACCTTC.

V and J are TRBV30 and TRBJ1-4; TRBD1 aligns across 10 bases. The CDR3 contains 18 residues. Germline values: CDR1 GTSNPN, CDR2 SVGIG (reference sequence). V lost 8 bases, J lost 0 bases, and 15 bases stayed unmatched. CDR3 residues: CALRTGTGESPTNEKLFF. Written as DNA, the CDR3 is TGTGCCCTCCGAACCGGGACAGGGGAATCACCAACTAATGAAAAACTGTTTTTT.

This sequence joins TRBV5-4 and TRBJ2-2; unclear D gene. The CDR3 runs to 15 residues. Germline assignment: CDR1 SGHNT and CDR2 YYREEE (reference sequence). Trimming removed 0 bases from V and 3 bases from J, with 9 bases in between. The CDR3, as DNA: TGTGCCAGCAGCTTGGGGCACCAGGACACCGGGGAGCTGTTTTTT. Residues: CASSLGHQDTGELFF.

The J gene is TRBJ1-1, the V gene TRBV18; TRBD1 is a possible D gene (6 bases). Trimming took 3 bases from V and 1 from J, leaving 9 bases between them. This CDR3 region has 14 residues. Germline CDR1 reads KGHSH; CDR2 reads LQKENI. CDR3 sequence (DNA): TGTGCCAGCTCACCCAGGGGTAAGAACACTGAAGCTTTCTTT. This codes for CASSPRGKNTEAFF.

V is TRBV4-1 and J is TRBJ2-7, with D perhaps matching TRBD1 (5 bases). Looked up from germline, CDR1 is MGHRA and CDR2 is YSYEKL. This CDR3 spans 15 amino acids. V lost 2 bases to trimming and J lost 6 bases, with 17 bases between them. In nucleotides, the CDR3 is TGCGCCAGCAGCCAACCCGGAACCGACAGACGCGAGCAGTACTTC. The encoded protein is CASSQPGTDRREQYF.

The chain recombines TRBV19 with TRBJ1-6, with D perhaps TRBD1 (5 bases). Per germline, CDR1 LNHDA and CDR2 SQIVND (reference sequence). V shed 5 bases and J shed 7 bases, with 15 bases lying between them. This CDR3 has 15 amino acids. CDR3: CASSRGEPGNSPLHF. In nucleotides, the CDR3 is TGTGCCAGTAGTCGGGGGGAACCAGGCAATTCACCCCTCCACTTT.